One sample yielded the 25 T cell receptor beta chains listed below, sequenced in a study of blood T cell repertoires in COVID-19. Assay used: immunoSEQ multiplex PCR; TCRdb lists only in-frame clones, some missing. The repertoire has about 78,000 clones, about 89% of them found once; the top ten carry approximately 1.8%. The sequenced sample was peripheral blood. Receptors were obtained from a woman aged 60-75 years with acute or convalescent COVID-19.

This chain links TRBV7-9 with TRBJ1-1; possibly TRBD1 for D (5 bases). This CDR3 is built from 13 residues. Germline loops: CDR1 SEHNR, CDR2 FQNEAQ (reference sequence). V lost 5 bases, J lost 8 bases, and 15 bases lay in between. CDR3 amino acids: CASSPMGGSEAFF. The DNA of the CDR3 is TGTGCCAGCAGCCCCATGGGGGGGTCGGAAGCTTTCTTT.

The V call is TRBV12-3 or TRBV12-4, the J call TRBJ2-1; D gene uncertain. Trimming pared 3 bases from V and 3 bases from J, leaving 6 bases between. CDR3 length: 13 residues. CDR3 region: CASSLQDYNEQFF. CDR3 nucleotides: TGTGCCAGCAGTTTGCAGGACTACAATGAGCAGTTCTTC.

The V and J genes are TRBV7-3 and TRBJ2-1; 7 bases agree with TRBD1. Per the germline V gene, CDR1 is SGHTA and CDR2 is FQGTGA. With V trimmed by 5 bases and J by 8 bases, 15 bases remained unmatched. The CDR3 covers 16 residues. Here the CDR3 DNA reads TGTGCCAGCAGCGCTCGACAGGGAGCCCCCGGCTATGAGCAGTTCTTC. It yields the protein CASSARQGAPGYEQFF. The variable domain in full, with the rest retrieved from reference TRBV7-3 and TRBJ2-1, is GAGVSQTPSNKVTEKGKYVELRCDPISGHTALYWYRQSLGQGPEFLIYFQGTGAADDSGLPNDRFFAVRPEGSVSTLKIQRTERGDSAVYLCASSARQGAPGYEQFFGPGTRLTVL.

V usage is TRBV28 and J usage is TRBJ2-1; D might be TRBD1 (5 bases). The CDR3 has 15 residues. The germline V gene encodes CDR1 MDHEN and CDR2 SYDVKM. V dropped 1 base and J dropped 5 bases, with 12 bases sitting between them. The CDR3 bases are TGTGCCAGCAGTTTATATCAGGGTTACCACAATGAGCAGTTCTTC. Protein sequence: CASSLYQGYHNEQFF.

In its sample, this clone was seen a few times. The V call is TRBV7-3, the J call TRBJ2-3; the match to TRBD2 covers 11 bases. CDR1 is SGHTA and CDR2 is FQGTGA in the germline V gene. With V trimmed by 4 bases and J by 4 bases, 7 bases remained unmatched. The CDR3 is 16 amino acids. CDR3 loop: CASSSSSGRAPDTQYF. In DNA form, the CDR3 reads TGTGCCAGCAGCTCGAGTAGCGGGAGGGCCCCAGATACGCAGTATTTT.

This clone was seen a single time. The CDR3 is CATTGTSGRGLSTGELFF. CDR3 bases: TGTGCCACCACCGGGACTAGCGGGAGGGGCTTAAGCACCGGGGAGCTGTTTTTT. The rearrangement joins TRBV19 to TRBJ2-2; 16 nucleotides agree with TRBD2. Trimming at V came to 10 bases and at J to 4 bases, leaving 12 bases not matched to a gene. Germline V gene lookup returns CDR1 LNHDA and CDR2 SQIVND (reference sequence). This CDR3 is 18 amino acids long.

The chain joins TRBV5-6 to TRBJ2-7; 7 positions match TRBD2. V shed 7 bases, J shed 1 base, and the junction held 8 bases outside the gene matches. Germline CDR1 reads SGHDT; CDR2 reads YYEEEE. The CDR3 is 14 residues long. The CDR3 coding sequence is TGTGCCAGCGCCCGGGGGGAGGGGTCCTACGAGCAGTACTTC. As protein: CASARGEGSYEQYF. Full variable domain (rest looked up from reference TRBV5-6 and TRBJ2-7): DAGVTQSPTHLIKTRGQQVTLRCSPKSGHDTVSWYQQALGQGPQFIFQYYEEEERQRGNFPDRFSGHQFPNYSSELNVNALLLGDSALYLCASARGEGSYEQYFGPGTRLTVT.

V usage is TRBV3-1 (or the pseudogene TRBV3-2) and J usage is TRBJ2-1; 9 bases agree with TRBD2. This CDR3 region has 15 residues. Germline trimming cut 1 base from V and 13 bases from J; bases unmatched to any gene: 11. Germline V gene data show CDR1 as LGHDT and CDR2 as YNNKEL (reference sequence). The chain's CDR3 is CASSQGGPSGVPQFF. CDR3 bases: TGTGCCAGCAGCCAAGGTGGGCCTAGCGGGGTTCCCCAGTTCTTC.

In its sample, this clone was seen many times. The chain has TRBV28 and TRBJ1-6, with D perhaps matching TRBD1 (5 bases). This CDR3 contains 15 residues. The germline V gene encodes CDR1 MDHEN and CDR2 SYDVKM. Trimming took off 6 bases at V and 3 bases at J, with 12 bases between the two ends. DNA of the CDR3: TGTGCCAGCAGAGAGACAGTACACTATAATTCACCCCTCCACTTT. It specifies CASRETVHYNSPLHF.

The chain links TRBV9 to TRBJ2-2; 7 positions agree with TRBD2. The CDR3 consists of 14 residues. Germline trimming cut 7 bases from V and 3 bases from J; bases unmatched to any gene: 6. The germline V gene encodes CDR1 SGDLS and CDR2 YYNGEE. CDR3 nucleotides: TGTGCCAGCTCGTGGGGGGGTGACACCGGGGAGCTGTTTTTT. Translation: CASSWGGDTGELFF.

V usage is TRBV9 and J usage is TRBJ2-7; TRBD2 matches 10 bases. The CDR3 is 15 amino acids. The V gene's germline CDR1 is SGDLS and CDR2 YYNGEE. After removal of 2 bases from V and 2 bases from J, the junction contained 4 bases not matched to a gene. The CDR3 DNA reads as TGTGCCAGCAGCGTGGGAGCGGGAGGGCCCTACGAGCAGTACTTC. Its protein is CASSVGAGGPYEQYF.

The CDR3 reads CAISETYNQPQHF. As DNA, the CDR3 is TGTGCCATCAGTGAGACCTATAATCAGCCCCAGCATTTT. This rearrangement joins TRBV10-3 to TRBJ1-5; no clear D gene. Germline V gene sequence: CDR1 ENHRY, CDR2 SYGVKD. Trimming cost V 2 bases and J 4 bases, with 6 bases left between them. CDR3 length: 13 amino acids.

This sequence joins TRBV3-1 (or the pseudogene TRBV3-2) and TRBJ2-7; 9 bases map to TRBD1. Losses at the gene ends were 0 bases for V and 2 bases for J; bases not matched to a gene: 5. The length of the CDR3 is 16 residues. Germline V gene sequence: CDR1 LGHDT, CDR2 YNNKEL (reference sequence). In DNA, the CDR3 is TGTGCCAGCAGCCAAGATCCGTGGGACAGGGCCTACGAGCAGTACTTC. Translation: CASSQDPWDRAYEQYF.

The gene calls are TRBV7-3 and TRBJ1-6, with 7 bases that match TRBD1. Germline trimming cut 5 bases from V and 7 bases from J; bases unmatched to any gene: 8. The germline V gene has CDR1 SGHTA and CDR2 FQGTGA. This CDR3 has 15 amino acids. This CDR3 is CASSLRDSRNSPLHF. CDR3 DNA: TGTGCCAGCAGCCTCCGGGACAGCAGGAATTCACCCCTCCACTTT.

The genes are TRBV7-2 and TRBJ2-5; a weak D match, TRBD1 (5 bases). The CDR3 loop spans 14 amino acids. Trimming took off 6 bases at V and 1 base at J, with 12 bases between the two ends. Per the germline V gene, CDR1 is SGHTA and CDR2 is FQGNSA. CDR3 in amino acids: CASRGPGFQETQYF. In nucleotides, the CDR3 is TGTGCCAGCAGGGGCCCAGGGTTCCAAGAGACCCAGTACTTC.

CDR3: CASSPPSRSNTGELFF. In nucleotides, the CDR3 is TGTGCCAGCTCACCACCGTCCAGGTCGAACACCGGGGAGCTGTTTTTT. V gene TRBV18 combines with J gene TRBJ2-2; D not certain. This CDR3 contains 16 residues. CDR1 KGHSH and CDR2 LQKENI come from the germline V gene. V was pared by 0 bases and J by 0 bases, with 8 bases between.

As regards this clone: The junction shows a germline mismatch at one end, possibly a read error. The genes are TRBV27 and TRBJ1-5, with 11 bases fitting TRBD1. This CDR3 has 16 amino acids. Looked up from germline, CDR1 is MNHEY and CDR2 is SMNVEV (reference sequence). The CDR3 coding sequence is TGTGCCAGCAGTCTATCCCAGGGGACAGGGGGGCAGCCCCAGCATTTT. Translating it yields CASSLSQGTGGQPQHF.

The chain has TRBV18 and TRBJ1-1, with 8 bases fitting TRBD1. Germline loops: CDR1 KGHSH, CDR2 LQKENI. J lost 5 bases, V lost 2 bases, and 1 base had no gene match. The CDR3 is 13 amino acids. CDR3 sequence: CASSPDRGTEAFF. In DNA, the CDR3 is TGTGCCAGCTCACCAGACAGGGGAACTGAAGCTTTCTTT.

This chain connects TRBV20-1 to TRBJ2-1; D is perhaps TRBD2 (5 bases). The CDR3 totals 11 residues. CDR1 and CDR2 from the germline V gene are DFQATT and SNEGSKA (reference sequence). V lost 2 bases and J 9 bases, leaving 8 bases between the germline ends. The CDR3 coding sequence is TGCAGTGCTAGACCGGAGGTTGAGCAGTTCTTC. This encodes CSARPEVEQFF.

V gene TRBV3-1 (or the pseudogene TRBV3-2) combines with J gene TRBJ2-1; possibly TRBD1 for D (6 bases). The CDR3 has 17 residues. V lost 2 bases to trimming and J lost 0 bases, with 14 bases between them. CDR1 LGHDT and CDR2 YNNKEL come from the germline V gene (reference sequence). The CDR3 loop is CASSQPLKGDSYNEQFF. Here the CDR3 DNA reads TGTGCCAGCAGCCAACCCCTTAAGGGGGACTCCTACAATGAGCAGTTCTTC.

The J gene is TRBJ1-2, the V gene TRBV7-2, with 7 positions matching TRBD1. From germline, CDR1 is SGHTA and CDR2 FQGNSA. The ends lost 7 bases at V and 6 bases at J; junction bases unmatched: 11. The CDR3 runs to 14 residues. This CDR3 reads CASTSRTGQNGYTF. DNA for the CDR3: TGTGCCAGCACCTCCCGGACAGGACAAAATGGCTACACCTTC.

This clone has more than one count but fewer than ten. The rearrangement uses TRBV19 and TRBJ1-2, with 10 nucleotides matching TRBD1. This CDR3 is 17 amino acids long. V shed 7 bases and J 8 bases; nucleotides not matched to a gene: 19. CDR1 is LNHDA and CDR2 is SQIVND in the germline V gene (reference sequence). CDR3 DNA sequence: TGTGCCAGTACCCTAGCCGGCCGGGACAGGGGCGGCGGAGGCTACACCTTC. This sequence encodes CASTLAGRDRGGGGYTF.

V is TRBV2 and J is TRBJ2-3; 14 nucleotides line up with TRBD2. The V and J ends lost 5 bases and 3 bases, in that order; junction bases with no gene match: 10. This CDR3 spans 18 amino acids. The germline CDR1 and CDR2 sequences are SNHLY and FYNNEI. The CDR3 loop reads CASSRGLAGGQGTDTQYF. CDR3 nucleotides: TGTGCCAGCAGTCGTGGACTAGCGGGGGGCCAGGGTACAGATACGCAGTATTTT.

This chain joins TRBV19 and TRBJ1-2; no definite D call. CDR3 length: 14 residues. Trimming left V 4 bases short and J 0 bases short, with 9 bases between. Germline loops: CDR1 LNHDA, CDR2 SQIVND (reference sequence). CDR3 coding DNA: TGTGCCAGTAGTACCGGACTTACTAACTATGGCTACACCTTC. Translated, it gives CASSTGLTNYGYTF. Variable domain in full (rest from reference TRBV19 and TRBJ1-2): DGGITQSPKYLFRKEGQNVTLSCEQNLNHDAMYWYRQDPGQGLRLIYYSQIVNDFQKGDIAEGYSVSREKKESFPLTVTSAQKNPTAFYLCASSTGLTNYGYTFGSGTRLTVV.

The V call is TRBV24-1, the J call TRBJ1-2; D is unclear. CDR3 length: 14 residues. Trimming took 0 bases from V and 1 from J, leaving 5 bases between them. CDR1 is KGHDR, CDR2 SFDVKD, per germline. The DNA of the CDR3 is TGTGCCACCAGTGATTTGAGCTATAACTATGGCTACACCTTC. Residues: CATSDLSYNYGYTF.